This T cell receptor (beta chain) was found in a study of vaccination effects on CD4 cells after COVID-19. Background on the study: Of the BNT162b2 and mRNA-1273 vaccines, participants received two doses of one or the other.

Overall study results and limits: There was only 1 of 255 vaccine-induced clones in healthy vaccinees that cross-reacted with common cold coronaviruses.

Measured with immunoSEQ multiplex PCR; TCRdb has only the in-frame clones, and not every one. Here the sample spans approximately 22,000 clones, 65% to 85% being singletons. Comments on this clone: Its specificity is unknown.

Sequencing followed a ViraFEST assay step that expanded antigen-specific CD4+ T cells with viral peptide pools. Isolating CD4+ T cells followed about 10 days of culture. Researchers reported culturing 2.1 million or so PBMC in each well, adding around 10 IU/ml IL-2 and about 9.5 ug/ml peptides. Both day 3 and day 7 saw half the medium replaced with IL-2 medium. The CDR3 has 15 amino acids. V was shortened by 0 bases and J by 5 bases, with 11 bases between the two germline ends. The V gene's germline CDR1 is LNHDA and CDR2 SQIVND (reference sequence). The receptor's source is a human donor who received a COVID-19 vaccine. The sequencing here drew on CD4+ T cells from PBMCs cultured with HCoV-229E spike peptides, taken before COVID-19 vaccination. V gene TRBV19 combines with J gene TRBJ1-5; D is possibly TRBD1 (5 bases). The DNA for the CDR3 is TGTGCCAGTAGTATAGATCCGGGGGTTTATCAGCCCCAGCATTTT. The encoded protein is CASSIDPGVYQPQHF.